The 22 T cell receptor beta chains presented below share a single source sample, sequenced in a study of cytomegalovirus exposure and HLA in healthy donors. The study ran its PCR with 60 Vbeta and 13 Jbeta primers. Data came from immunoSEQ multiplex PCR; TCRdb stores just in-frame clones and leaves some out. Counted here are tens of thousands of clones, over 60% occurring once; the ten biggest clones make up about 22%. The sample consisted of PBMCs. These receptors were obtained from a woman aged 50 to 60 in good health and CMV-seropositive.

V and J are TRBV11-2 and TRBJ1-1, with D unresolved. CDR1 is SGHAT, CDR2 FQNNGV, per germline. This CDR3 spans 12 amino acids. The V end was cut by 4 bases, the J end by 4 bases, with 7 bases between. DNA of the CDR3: TGTGCCAGCAGCTCCCTAGGCACTGAAGCTTTCTTT. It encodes CASSSLGTEAFF.

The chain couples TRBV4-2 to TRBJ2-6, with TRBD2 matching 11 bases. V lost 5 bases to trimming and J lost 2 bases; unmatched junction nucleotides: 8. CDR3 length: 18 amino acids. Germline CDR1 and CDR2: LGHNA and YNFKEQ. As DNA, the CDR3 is TGTGCCAGCAGCAACATAGCGGGGGGGTTTGCTGGGGCCAACGTCCTGACTTTC. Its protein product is CASSNIAGGFAGANVLTF.

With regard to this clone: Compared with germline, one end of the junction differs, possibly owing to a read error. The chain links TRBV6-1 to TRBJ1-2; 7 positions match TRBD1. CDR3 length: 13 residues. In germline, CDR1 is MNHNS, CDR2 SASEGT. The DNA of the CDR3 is TGTGCCAGCAGTGAAGTAGTCCTACAGGGACAGCGCTTC. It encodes CASSEVVLQGQRF.

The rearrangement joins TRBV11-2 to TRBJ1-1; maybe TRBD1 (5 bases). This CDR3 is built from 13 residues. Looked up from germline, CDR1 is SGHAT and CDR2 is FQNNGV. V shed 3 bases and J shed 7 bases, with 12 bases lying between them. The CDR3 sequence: CASSFHQGLEAFF. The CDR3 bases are TGTGCCAGCAGCTTCCACCAGGGCCTTGAAGCTTTCTTT.

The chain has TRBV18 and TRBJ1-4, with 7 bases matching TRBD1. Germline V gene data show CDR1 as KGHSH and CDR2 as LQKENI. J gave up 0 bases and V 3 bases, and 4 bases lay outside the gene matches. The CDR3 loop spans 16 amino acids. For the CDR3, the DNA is TGTGCCAGCTCACCGACAGGGCCATCAACTAATGAAAAACTGTTTTTT. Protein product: CASSPTGPSTNEKLFF.

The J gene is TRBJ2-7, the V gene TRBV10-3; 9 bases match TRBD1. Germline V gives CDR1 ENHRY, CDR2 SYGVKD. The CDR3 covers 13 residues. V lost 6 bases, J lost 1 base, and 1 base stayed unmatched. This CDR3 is CAIRGQGSYEQYF. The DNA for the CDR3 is TGTGCCATCAGAGGACAGGGGTCCTACGAGCAGTACTTC.

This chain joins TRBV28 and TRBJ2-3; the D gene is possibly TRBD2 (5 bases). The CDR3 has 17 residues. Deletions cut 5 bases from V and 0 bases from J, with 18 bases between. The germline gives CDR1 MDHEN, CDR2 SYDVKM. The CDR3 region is CASSALFASGSTDTQYF. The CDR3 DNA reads TGTGCCAGCAGTGCCCTATTTGCTTCGGGGAGCACAGATACGCAGTATTTT.

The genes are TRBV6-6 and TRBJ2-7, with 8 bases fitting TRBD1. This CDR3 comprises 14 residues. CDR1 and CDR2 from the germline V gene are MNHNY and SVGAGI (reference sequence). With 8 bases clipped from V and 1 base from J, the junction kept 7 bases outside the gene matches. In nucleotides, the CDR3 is TGTGCCAGCGGCCCCGGACAGGGTTCCTACGAGCAGTACTTC. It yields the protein CASGPGQGSYEQYF.

The CDR3 is CASSQDRGLNEQYF. In DNA form, the CDR3 reads TGCGCCAGCAGCCAGGACAGGGGGCTTAACGAGCAGTACTTC. The chain employs TRBV4-1 and TRBJ2-5, with 11 bases identical to TRBD1. Judging by the DNA end, TRBJ2-7 fits better; the J call may be wrong. There are 14 residues in the CDR3. The V gene's germline CDR1 is MGHRA and CDR2 YSYEKL.

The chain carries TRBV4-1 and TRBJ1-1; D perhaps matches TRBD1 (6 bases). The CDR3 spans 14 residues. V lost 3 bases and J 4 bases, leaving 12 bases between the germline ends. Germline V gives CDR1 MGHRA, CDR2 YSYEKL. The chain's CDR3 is CASSQGGAGTEAFF. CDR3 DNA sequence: TGCGCCAGCAGCCAGGGGGGGGCGGGCACTGAAGCTTTCTTT.

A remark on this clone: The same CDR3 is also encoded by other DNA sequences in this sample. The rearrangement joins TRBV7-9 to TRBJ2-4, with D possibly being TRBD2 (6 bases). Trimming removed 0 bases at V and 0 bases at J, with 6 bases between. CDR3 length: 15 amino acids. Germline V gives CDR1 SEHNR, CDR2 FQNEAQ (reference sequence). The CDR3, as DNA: TGTGCCAGCAGCTTAGCGGGACTAGCCAAAAACATTCAGTACTTC. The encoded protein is CASSLAGLAKNIQYF.

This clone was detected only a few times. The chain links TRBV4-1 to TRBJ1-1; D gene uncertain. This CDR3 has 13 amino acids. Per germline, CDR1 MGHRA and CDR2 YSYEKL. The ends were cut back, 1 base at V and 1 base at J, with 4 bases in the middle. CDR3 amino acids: CASSQVENTEAFF. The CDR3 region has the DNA TGCGCCAGCAGCCAAGTAGAGAACACTGAAGCTTTCTTT.

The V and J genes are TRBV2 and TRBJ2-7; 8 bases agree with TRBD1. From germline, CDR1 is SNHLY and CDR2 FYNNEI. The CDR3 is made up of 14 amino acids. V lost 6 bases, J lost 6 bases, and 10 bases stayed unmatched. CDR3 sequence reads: CASSAFPGQGEQYF. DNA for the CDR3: TGTGCCAGCAGCGCCTTCCCCGGACAGGGCGAGCAGTACTTC.

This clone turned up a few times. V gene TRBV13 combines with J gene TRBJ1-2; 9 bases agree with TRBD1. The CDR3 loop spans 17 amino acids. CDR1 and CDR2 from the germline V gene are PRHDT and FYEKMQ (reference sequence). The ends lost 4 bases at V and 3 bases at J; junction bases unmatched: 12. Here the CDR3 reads CASSSRTGELVDYGYTF. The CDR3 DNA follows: TGTGCCAGCAGCTCCCGGACAGGGGAGCTAGTGGACTATGGCTACACCTTC.

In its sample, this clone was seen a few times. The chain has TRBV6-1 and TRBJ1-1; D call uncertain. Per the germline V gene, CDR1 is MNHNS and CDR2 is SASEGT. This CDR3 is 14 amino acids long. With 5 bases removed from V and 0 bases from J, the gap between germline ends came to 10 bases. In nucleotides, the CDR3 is TGTGCCAGCAGTACTCTTCCCCTGAACACTGAAGCTTTCTTT. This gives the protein CASSTLPLNTEAFF.

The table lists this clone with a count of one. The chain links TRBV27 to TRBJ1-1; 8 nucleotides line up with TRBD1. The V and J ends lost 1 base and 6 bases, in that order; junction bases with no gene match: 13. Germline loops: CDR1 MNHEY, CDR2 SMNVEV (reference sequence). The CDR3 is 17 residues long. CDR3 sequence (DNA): TGTGCCAGCAGTTTATTGGCCCCGGGGACAGGATTCCCTGAAGCTTTCTTT. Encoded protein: CASSLLAPGTGFPEAFF.

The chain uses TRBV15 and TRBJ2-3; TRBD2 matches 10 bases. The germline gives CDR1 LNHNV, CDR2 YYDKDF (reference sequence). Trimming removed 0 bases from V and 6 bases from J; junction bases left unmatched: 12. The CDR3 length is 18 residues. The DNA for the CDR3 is TGTGCCACCAGCAGAGATAGAGCTAGCGGGGGTCTTCTGGATACGCAGTATTTT. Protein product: CATSRDRASGGLLDTQYF.

Here the CDR3 reads CASQGHLFNTGELFF. CDR3 bases: TGTGCCAGTCAGGGACACCTATTCAACACCGGGGAGCTGTTTTTT. V gene TRBV6-5 combines with J gene TRBJ2-2; a weak D match, TRBD1 (6 bases). This CDR3 is built from 15 residues. Germline V gene sequence: CDR1 MNHEY, CDR2 SVGAGI. Trimming cost V 9 bases and J 2 bases, with 16 bases left between them.

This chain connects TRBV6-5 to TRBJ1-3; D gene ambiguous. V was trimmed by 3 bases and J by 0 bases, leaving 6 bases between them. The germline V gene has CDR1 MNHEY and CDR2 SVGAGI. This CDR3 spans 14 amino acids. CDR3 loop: CASSYSNSGNTIYF. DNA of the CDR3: TGTGCCAGCAGTTATTCCAACTCTGGAAACACCATATATTTT.

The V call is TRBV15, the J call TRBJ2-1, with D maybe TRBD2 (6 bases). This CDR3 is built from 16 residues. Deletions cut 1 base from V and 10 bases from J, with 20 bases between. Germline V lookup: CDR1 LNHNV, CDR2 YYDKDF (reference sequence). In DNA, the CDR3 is TGTGCCACCAGCAGAGGAGGTCTGGGTGGAGGAGGGGAGCAGTTCTTC. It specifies CATSRGGLGGGGEQFF. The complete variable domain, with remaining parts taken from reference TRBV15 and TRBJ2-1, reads DAMVIQNPRYQVTQFGKPVTLSCSQTLNHNVMYWYQQKSSQAPKLLFHYYDKDFNNEADTPDNFQSRRPNTSFCFLDIRSPGLGDTAMYLCATSRGGLGGGGEQFFGPGTRLTVL.

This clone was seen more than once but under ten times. CDR3 protein: CASSIDRTISYEQYF. The CDR3 nucleotides read TGTGCCAGCAGCATTGACAGGACCATCTCCTACGAGCAGTACTTC. The chain is built from TRBV6-5 and TRBJ2-5; weak D call: TRBD1 (6 bases). The assigned J gene may be wrong: the sequence end matches TRBJ2-7 better. Germline values: CDR1 MNHEY, CDR2 SVGAGI. The CDR3 consists of 15 residues.

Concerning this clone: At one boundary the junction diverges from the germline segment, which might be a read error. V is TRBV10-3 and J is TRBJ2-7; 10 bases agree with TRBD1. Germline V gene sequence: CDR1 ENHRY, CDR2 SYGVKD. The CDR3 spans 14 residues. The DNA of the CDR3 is TGTGCCATCAGTGGAGGGACAGGGGCGGACGAGGAGTACTTC. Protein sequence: CAISGGTGADEEYF.